Here is one T cell receptor (beta chain) with its context. Method: immunoSEQ multiplex PCR; TCRdb's copy keeps in-frame clones and lacks some. The repertoire holds some 40,000 clones, under 95% seen once, with 0.7% to 1% in the top ten. This specimen belongs to a study of T cell changes during pregnancy in multiple sclerosis. Trimming took off 7 bases at V and 4 bases at J, with 13 bases between the two ends. The length of the CDR3 is 12 residues. CDR1 and CDR2 from the germline V gene are SQVTM and ANQGSEA. Sequenced here: CD4+ T cells from peripheral blood mononuclear cells, sampled in the third trimester of pregnancy. The chain uses TRBV29-1 and TRBJ1-2, with a tentative D call TRBD1 (6 bases). This clonotype was sampled from a female donor with multiple sclerosis, enrolled in a pregnancy study. DNA of the CDR3: TGCAGCGGTACAGGGTGGGGCTATGGCTACACCTTC. Amino acid sequence: CSGTGWGYGYTF.